This T cell receptor (beta chain) was identified in a study of blood T cell repertoires in COVID-19. Study background: COVID-19 samples collected from the United States, Italy and Spain covered acute and convalescent phases. Sources were T cells, B-cell-depleted T cells, or PBMCs; the material itself was cDNA or gDNA.

Sequencing was performed with immunoSEQ multiplex PCR; in TCRdb, only in-frame clones are kept and a portion is missing. This table holds roughly 200,000 clones, 65% to 85% found once. This CDR3 comprises 13 residues. Germline V gene sequence: CDR1 LNHDA, CDR2 SQIVND (reference sequence). Unmatched junction bases numbered 12, after V lost 10 bases and J lost 12 bases. The clonotype originates from a woman aged 40-49 years with COVID-19, enrolled during active disease. This chain joins TRBV19 and TRBJ2-1, with TRBD2 matching over 10 bases. The source material was peripheral blood. CDR3 nucleotides: TGTGCCACCGGACTAGCGGAATTTGTCGGGCAGTTCTTC. It translates to CATGLAEFVGQFF.